The clone carrying this T cell receptor (beta chain) has more than one count but fewer than ten. Profiled with immunoSEQ multiplex PCR; TCRdb holds only in-frame clones, not every one. Of 70,000 to 75,000 clones detected, around four fifths appear once; the ten largest clones hold under 2%. The data are from a study of blood T cell repertoires in COVID-19. Turning to the study itself: Italy, Spain and the United States were the sources of the convalescent and acute COVID-19 samples.

This CDR3 is built from 13 residues. Germline assignment: CDR1 MNHEY and CDR2 SMNVEV (reference sequence). Trimming removed 9 bases from V and 5 bases from J, with 16 bases in between. The sequence was obtained from a woman in her sixties with acute or convalescent COVID-19. The gene calls are TRBV27 and TRBJ2-5; possible D gene TRBD2, 6 bases. Sequences were obtained from peripheral blood. CDR3 protein: CARPGGWGETQYF. The CDR3 bases are TGTGCCAGACCCGGAGGGTGGGGTGAGACCCAGTACTTC.